One sample yielded the 20 T cell receptor beta chains listed below, sequenced in a study of T cells expressing NK-cell markers. With the 5' RACE reads reprocessed, TCRdb shows one record per CDR3 protein and no DNA. The sample holds approximately 110,000 distinct CDR3 sequences. Source material: blood T cells: a sorted CD56 or NKG2C T cell subset, CD4+ or CD8+ T cells, or bulk PBMC T cells (not recorded which). Every receptor here comes from a woman between 18 and 70 years old in good health.

The chain links TRBV21-1 to TRBJ2-7; as DNA is missing, the TRBD1 call by TCRdb cannot be tested. TRBV21-1 is deemed a pseudogene. This CDR3 has 13 residues. The CDR3: CASSRTGTYEQYF.

V is TRBV19 and J is TRBJ2-1. The germline V gene has CDR1 LNHDA and CDR2 SQIVND (reference sequence). The length of the CDR3 is 12 residues. CDR3 amino acids: CASRSGYNEQFF.

This rearrangement joins TRBV20-1 to TRBJ1-2; TCRdb's D call of TRBD1 is untestable without DNA. Germline loops: CDR1 DFQATT, CDR2 SNEGSKA (reference sequence). This CDR3 comprises 16 residues. The CDR3 loop is CSAPGTGISSNYGYTF.

CDR3 region: CASSQVRSGGELFF. This chain links TRBV4-3 with TRBJ2-2. CDR3 size: 14 residues. The germline V gene has CDR1 LGHNA and CDR2 YSLEER.

The CDR3 loop reads CSARGDGGRAPGELFF. The gene calls are TRBV20-1 and TRBJ2-2; TCRdb reports TRBD2, a call that lacks DNA to check it against. In germline, CDR1 is DFQATT, CDR2 SNEGSKA (reference sequence). There are 16 residues in the CDR3.

The chain recombines TRBV11-2 with TRBJ2-1. This CDR3 is built from 13 residues. Per germline, CDR1 SGHAT and CDR2 FQNNGV. CDR3 sequence: CASSLLPYNEQFF.

V usage is TRBV5-1 and J usage is TRBJ2-3; TCRdb's D gene call, TRBD2, goes unchecked for lack of DNA. The CDR3 is made up of 18 amino acids. Germline V gene data show CDR1 as SGHRS and CDR2 as YFSETQ. The CDR3 spells CASSLEESGAGNTDTQYF.

The rearrangement links TRBV29-1 to TRBJ1-2; TCRdb's D call of TRBD1 is untestable without DNA. Germline CDR1 reads SQVTM; CDR2 reads ANQGSEA. The CDR3 contains 14 residues. This chain's CDR3 is CSVATGVGSDGYTF.

V is TRBV20-1 and J is TRBJ2-1; TCRdb lists TRBD2, though no DNA is available to test this call. The CDR3 loop spans 17 amino acids. Per the germline V gene, CDR1 is DFQATT and CDR2 is SNEGSKA (reference sequence). This CDR3 is CSARTPSGRIQDNEQFF.

The chain employs TRBV9 and TRBJ2-3; TCRdb names TRBD1, which stays unverified in the absence of DNA. The CDR3 covers 14 residues. Germline loops: CDR1 SGDLS, CDR2 YYNGEE. The CDR3 protein is CASSVGGGADTQYF.

The chain uses TRBV27 and TRBJ1-2; TCRdb proposes TRBD1, but this gene call is untestable without DNA. The CDR3 spans 15 residues. Germline V gives CDR1 MNHEY, CDR2 SMNVEV (reference sequence). The CDR3: CATYHPGGLNYGYTF.

The V call is TRBV12-3 or TRBV12-4, the J call TRBJ2-1; TCRdb's D call, TRBD1, is unchecked because there is no DNA. The CDR3 runs to 14 residues. Here the CDR3 reads CASSRDPGDNEQFF.

The chain uses TRBV7-6 and TRBJ1-1. Looked up from germline, CDR1 is SGHVS and CDR2 is FNYEAQ. This CDR3 contains 15 residues. The CDR3 region is CASSYLPGQSTEAFF.

V gene TRBV29-1 combines with J gene TRBJ1-4; as DNA is missing, the TRBD1 call by TCRdb cannot be tested. The CDR3 consists of 14 residues. The germline V gene encodes CDR1 SQVTM and CDR2 ANQGSEA. The CDR3 spells CSVQKPGPNEKLFF. Based on the CDR3 plus reference TRBV29-1 and TRBJ1-4, the full variable domain is SAVISQKPSRDICQRGTSLTIQCQVDSQVTMMFWYRQQPGQSLTLIATANQGSEATYESGFVIDKFPISRPNLTFSTLTVSNMSPEDSSIYLCSVQKPGPNEKLFFGSGTQLSVL.

The chain recombines TRBV27 with TRBJ1-2; the D call from TCRdb, TRBD1, cannot be confirmed without DNA. Germline CDR1 reads MNHEY; CDR2 reads SMNVEV (reference sequence). This CDR3 contains 15 residues. The CDR3 here is CASSTRQGADYGYTF.

This rearrangement joins TRBV24-1 to TRBJ2-1; the TCRdb D gene call, TRBD2, has no DNA to confirm it. From germline, CDR1 is KGHDR and CDR2 SFDVKD. The CDR3 is made up of 17 amino acids. The CDR3 here is CATSEGSGGEPYNEQFF.

This rearrangement joins TRBV7-8 to TRBJ2-1; the D gene TCRdb calls, TRBD1, cannot be checked with no DNA. The germline V gene has CDR1 SGHVS and CDR2 FQNEAQ. This CDR3 is built from 14 residues. This CDR3 is CASSTSGGDNEQFF.

The chain employs TRBV12-3 or TRBV12-4 and TRBJ2-3; TCRdb names TRBD2, which stays unverified in the absence of DNA. The CDR3 length is 15 residues. The CDR3 region is CASNPRLAGTDTQYF.

This chain joins TRBV13 and TRBJ2-1. CDR3 length equals 15 residues. CDR1 PRHDT and CDR2 FYEKMQ come from the germline V gene (reference sequence). CDR3 region: CASSTNTRPYNEQFF. Full variable domain (remainder filled in from reference TRBV13 and TRBJ2-1): AAGVIQSPRHLIKEKRETATLKCYPIPRHDTVYWYQQGPGQDPQFLISFYEKMQSDKGSIPDRFSAQQFSDYHSELNMSSLELGDSALYFCASSTNTRPYNEQFFGPGTRLTVL.

The CDR3 protein is CASSRIGRGGYTF. The J gene is TRBJ1-2, the V gene TRBV7-9; TCRdb's D gene call, TRBD1, goes unchecked for lack of DNA. Per the germline V gene, CDR1 is SEHNR and CDR2 is FQNEAQ (reference sequence). CDR3 length equals 13 residues.